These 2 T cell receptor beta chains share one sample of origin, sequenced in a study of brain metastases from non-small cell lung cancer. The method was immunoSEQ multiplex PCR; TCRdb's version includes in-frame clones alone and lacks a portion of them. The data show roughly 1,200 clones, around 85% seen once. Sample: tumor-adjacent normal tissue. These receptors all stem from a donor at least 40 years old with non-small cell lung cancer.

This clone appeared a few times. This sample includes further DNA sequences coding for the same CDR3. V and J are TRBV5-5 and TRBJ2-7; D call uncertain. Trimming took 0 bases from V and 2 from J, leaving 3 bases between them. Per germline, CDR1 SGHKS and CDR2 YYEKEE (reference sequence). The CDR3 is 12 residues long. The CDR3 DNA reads TGTGCCAGCAGCTTGGTGGCCTACGAGCAGTACTTC. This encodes CASSLVAYEQYF.

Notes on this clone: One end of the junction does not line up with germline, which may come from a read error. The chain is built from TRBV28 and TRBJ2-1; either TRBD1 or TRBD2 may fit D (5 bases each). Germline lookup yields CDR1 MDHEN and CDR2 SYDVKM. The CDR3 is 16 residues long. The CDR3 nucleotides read TGTGCCAGTAGTTTGGGGCCGGGGAAGAGGGACAATGAGCAGTTCTTC. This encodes CASSLGPGKRDNEQFF.